The 30 T cell receptor beta chains listed next were all sequenced from one sample in a study of blood T cell repertoires in COVID-19. Sequenced by immunoSEQ multiplex PCR; TCRdb stores in-frame clones only, minus some. This table has about 150,000 clones, around 85% appearing once. Sequences were obtained from PBMCs or T cells enriched from blood (not recorded which). These receptors all come from a woman in her thirties or forties who had recovered from COVID-19.

CDR3 coding DNA: TGTGCCAGCAGGCCGACAGGGGCCGGAAGGGAAGCTTTCTTT. Residues: CASRPTGAGREAFF. V usage is TRBV27 and J usage is TRBJ1-1; 8 bases are a match to TRBD1. From germline, CDR1 is MNHEY and CDR2 SMNVEV (reference sequence). Trimming at V came to 6 bases and at J to 8 bases, leaving 11 bases not matched to a gene. The CDR3 covers 14 residues.

The rearrangement uses TRBV19 and TRBJ1-3, with D maybe TRBD1 (6 bases). The CDR3 is 17 amino acids. Looked up from germline, CDR1 is LNHDA and CDR2 is SQIVND (reference sequence). Trimming removed 3 bases from V and 0 bases from J, with 15 bases in between. The CDR3, as DNA: TGTGCCAGTAGTATCCGGGGGGCCGGCAACTCTGGAAACACCATATATTTT. It encodes CASSIRGAGNSGNTIYF. The full variable domain, its missing parts supplied by reference TRBV19 and TRBJ1-3, is DGGITQSPKYLFRKEGQNVTLSCEQNLNHDAMYWYRQDPGQGLRLIYYSQIVNDFQKGDIAEGYSVSREKKESFPLTVTSAQKNPTAFYLCASSIRGAGNSGNTIYFGEGSWLTVV.

The chain combines TRBV12-3 or TRBV12-4 with TRBJ1-2; D is unresolved. The V gene lost 2 bases and the J gene lost 2 bases, with 6 bases spanning the gap. The CDR3 runs to 13 residues. The DNA for the CDR3 is TGTGCCAGCAGTTTAAGAGGGAACTATGGCTACACCTTC. Residues: CASSLRGNYGYTF.

This rearrangement joins TRBV30 to TRBJ1-1; TRBD1 is a possible D gene (5 bases). This CDR3 comprises 13 residues. Germline V gene data show CDR1 as GTSNPN and CDR2 as SVGIG (reference sequence). V gave up 2 bases and J gave up 6 bases, with 13 bases separating them. The CDR3 loop is CAWSIAGGAEAFF. The DNA for the CDR3 is TGTGCCTGGAGTATCGCTGGGGGGGCTGAAGCTTTCTTT. Supplemented by reference TRBV30 and TRBJ1-1, the full variable domain reads SQTIHQWPATLVQPVGSPLSLECTVEGTSNPNLYWYRQAAGRGLQLLFYSVGIGQISSEVPQNLSASRPQDRQFILSSKKLLLSDSGFYLCAWSIAGGAEAFFGQGTRLTVV.

V gene TRBV4-1 combines with J gene TRBJ2-1; 9 nucleotides match TRBD2. This CDR3 comprises 18 residues. The germline V gene encodes CDR1 MGHRA and CDR2 YSYEKL. Trimming cost V 0 bases and J 6 bases; bases outside gene matches: 12. Here the CDR3 reads CASSQDAGGRAIPNEQFF. The CDR3, as DNA: TGCGCCAGCAGCCAAGACGCTGGCGGGAGGGCCATTCCCAATGAGCAGTTCTTC.

The chain combines TRBV10-3 with TRBJ2-2; 9 positions agree with TRBD2. Germline lookup yields CDR1 ENHRY and CDR2 SYGVKD. Unmatched junction bases numbered 14, after V lost 10 bases and J lost 5 bases. The CDR3 is 16 amino acids. CDR3 residues: CATALGSGGGTGELFF. In DNA form, the CDR3 reads TGTGCCACGGCCCTGGGTAGCGGGGGTGGAACCGGGGAGCTGTTTTTT.

This clone was observed a handful of times. The chain carries TRBV15 and TRBJ2-1; 7 positions agree with TRBD2. Germline loops: CDR1 LNHNV, CDR2 YYDKDF (reference sequence). The CDR3 extends over 13 amino acids. The junction had 0 bases not matched to a gene; V was cut back by 1 base and J by 6 bases. CDR3 amino acids: CATSRGTSNEQFF. Here the CDR3 DNA reads TGTGCCACCAGCAGAGGGACTAGCAATGAGCAGTTCTTC.

The table lists this clone with a few counts. The genes are TRBV5-1 and TRBJ2-1, with 9 bases aligning to TRBD2. Germline V gene data show CDR1 as SGHRS and CDR2 as YFSETQ. This CDR3 has 14 residues. V dropped 1 base and J dropped 9; count of bases not matched to a gene: 5. CDR3 residues: CASSLLAGVTEQFF. The CDR3 coding sequence is TGCGCCAGCAGCTTGTTAGCGGGGGTGACTGAGCAGTTCTTC.

The chain couples TRBV3-1 (or the pseudogene TRBV3-2) to TRBJ1-2; D unclear. The V end was cut by 1 base, the J end by 0 bases, with 9 bases between. The germline gives CDR1 LGHDT, CDR2 YNNKEL (reference sequence). This CDR3 region has 15 residues. In DNA, the CDR3 is TGTGCCAGCAGCCAAGGGCTCGCAGCTAACTATGGCTACACCTTC. Amino acids: CASSQGLAANYGYTF.

There are a few counts of this clone. The chain recombines TRBV27 with TRBJ2-1, with 9 positions matching TRBD1. CDR1 is MNHEY, CDR2 SMNVEV, per germline (reference sequence). The CDR3 sequence is 15 residues long. V gave up 3 bases and J gave up 3 bases; unmatched junction bases: 3. DNA for the CDR3: TGTGCCAGCAGTTTCGGGACAGGGATCTACAATGAGCAGTTCTTC. This codes for CASSFGTGIYNEQFF.

This chain uses TRBV5-8 with TRBJ1-1; unclear D gene. The CDR3 covers 15 residues. The germline V gene encodes CDR1 SGHTS and CDR2 YDEGEE. Trimming left V 2 bases short and J 3 bases short, with 14 bases between. CDR3: CASSFLSFGDTEAFF. The CDR3 DNA reads TGTGCCAGCAGCTTTTTGAGTTTCGGGGACACTGAAGCTTTCTTT.

J is TRBJ2-7 and V is TRBV29-1, with a possible D match to TRBD2 (6 bases). CDR1 and CDR2 (germline): SQVTM, ANQGSEA. V was cut by 6 bases and J by 2 bases, with 8 bases left in between. The CDR3 totals 11 residues. This chain's CDR3 is CSVGGPYEQYF. The CDR3 region has the DNA TGCAGCGTGGGGGGTCCCTACGAGCAGTACTTC.

This sequence joins TRBV18 and TRBJ1-1, with D maybe TRBD1 (5 bases). CDR3 size: 15 residues. CDR1 and CDR2 from the germline V gene are KGHSH and LQKENI. V lost 2 bases and J 4 bases, leaving 14 bases between the germline ends. CDR3 coding DNA: TGTGCCAGCTCACCATCCCAGGGCAAGATCACTGAAGCTTTCTTT. Translation: CASSPSQGKITEAFF.

The chain has TRBV7-2 and TRBJ2-1; 11 bases agree with TRBD1. The CDR3 is 16 residues long. Germline V gene lookup returns CDR1 SGHTA and CDR2 FQGNSA. V shed 1 base and J 3 bases; nucleotides not matched to a gene: 2. Written as DNA, the CDR3 is TGTGCCAGCAGCTTAGAAGGGACAGGGGGCTACAATGAGCAGTTCTTC. Residues: CASSLEGTGGYNEQFF.

This chain connects TRBV7-9 to TRBJ1-3; D is perhaps TRBD1 (6 bases). In germline, CDR1 is SEHNR, CDR2 FQNEAQ (reference sequence). V was pared by 0 bases and J by 6 bases, with 9 bases between. The CDR3 consists of 14 residues. CDR3 protein: CASSLAGGENTIYF. The CDR3 DNA is TGTGCCAGCAGCTTAGCAGGGGGTGAAAACACCATATATTTT.

CDR3 coding DNA: TGTGCCAGTAGGAGGACAGGGGCGGATTTCATGAACACTGAAGCTTTCTTT. As protein: CASRRTGADFMNTEAFF. The chain is built from TRBV19 and TRBJ1-1; 9 bases line up with TRBD1. The CDR3 totals 17 residues. The ends lost 6 bases at V and 0 bases at J; junction bases unmatched: 11. Germline V gene lookup returns CDR1 LNHDA and CDR2 SQIVND (reference sequence).

The chain joins TRBV27 to TRBJ1-4; D unclear. This CDR3 is 13 amino acids long. CDR1 and CDR2 from the germline V gene are MNHEY and SMNVEV (reference sequence). V shed 4 bases and J shed 7 bases, with 10 bases lying between them. DNA of the CDR3: TGTGCCAGCAGTTCCTCACGGGGTGAAAAACTGTTTTTT. Its protein is CASSSSRGEKLFF.

The rearrangement links TRBV30 to TRBJ1-2, with 7 nucleotides matching TRBD1. This CDR3 spans 12 amino acids. Germline V gene sequence: CDR1 GTSNPN, CDR2 SVGIG (reference sequence). V gave up 3 bases and J gave up 2 bases; unmatched junction bases: 0. CDR3 coding DNA: TGTGCCTGGAGGGACAGGAACTATGGCTACACCTTC. It is translated as CAWRDRNYGYTF.

The rearrangement uses TRBV5-5 and TRBJ1-3, with D possibly TRBD1 on 6 matching bases. The CDR3 has 16 residues. Per germline, CDR1 SGHKS and CDR2 YYEKEE (reference sequence). Trimming took off 0 bases at V and 7 bases at J, with 17 bases between the two ends. For the CDR3, the DNA is TGTGCCAGCAGCTTGGGCATCAGGGGTGGGGTTAACACCATATATTTT. Residues: CASSLGIRGGVNTIYF.

The chain couples TRBV9 to TRBJ2-5, with a weak D call TRBD1 (5 bases). Looked up from germline, CDR1 is SGDLS and CDR2 is YYNGEE. Trimming took 4 bases from V and 4 from J, leaving 17 bases between them. The CDR3 totals 15 residues. The CDR3 DNA is TGTGCCAGCAGCCCCGAGGCAGGGATGGGAGAGACCCAGTACTTC. This gives the protein CASSPEAGMGETQYF.

This rearrangement joins TRBV7-3 to TRBJ2-7, with TRBD2 matching over 11 bases. From germline, CDR1 is SGHTA and CDR2 FQGTGA. With V trimmed by 4 bases and J by 4 bases, 6 bases remained unmatched. The CDR3 consists of 15 residues. CDR3 sequence reads: CASSSIAGGGYEQYF. The CDR3 DNA is TGTGCCAGCAGCTCGATAGCGGGAGGGGGTTACGAGCAGTACTTC.

The chain has TRBV12-3 or TRBV12-4 and TRBJ1-1; D remains ambiguous. V lost 2 bases and J 2 bases, leaving 6 bases between the germline ends. CDR3 length equals 13 residues. The CDR3: CASSLTRNTEAFF. For the CDR3, the DNA is TGTGCCAGCAGTTTAACACGCAACACTGAAGCTTTCTTT.

The chain combines TRBV4-1 with TRBJ1-2; D uncertain. The V end lost 0 bases, the J end lost 3 bases, and 8 bases lay between the germline ends. The germline gives CDR1 MGHRA, CDR2 YSYEKL. The CDR3 runs 14 residues. The CDR3 region is CASSQDLADYGYTF. Here the CDR3 DNA reads TGCGCCAGCAGCCAAGATTTGGCTGACTATGGCTACACCTTC.

This clone was detected only once. This chain connects TRBV5-1 to TRBJ1-3; TRBD1 agrees at 8 bases. CDR1 and CDR2 (germline): SGHRS, YFSETQ. The CDR3 sequence is 16 residues long. The J segment lost 1 base and the V segment lost 4 bases, leaving 7 bases of the junction unmatched. CDR3 amino acids: CASSPRTGNSGNTIYF. The CDR3 DNA follows: TGCGCCAGCAGCCCTCGGACAGGGAATTCTGGAAACACCATATATTTT.

This sequence joins TRBV25-1 and TRBJ1-3; TRBD1 might be the D (6 bases). The CDR3 extends over 17 amino acids. V was cut by 8 bases and J by 0 bases, with 20 bases left in between. The germline gives CDR1 MGHDK, CDR2 SYGVNS. The CDR3 DNA reads as TGTGCCAGCGTTACTTGGGGGGGCGATCCCTCTGGAAACACCATATATTTT. Translation gives CASVTWGGDPSGNTIYF.

The chain uses TRBV9 and TRBJ2-1; 8 bases are shared with TRBD1. CDR1 and CDR2 (germline): SGDLS, YYNGEE. This CDR3 is built from 15 residues. V shed 4 bases, J shed 0 bases, and the junction held 3 bases outside the gene matches. The CDR3 nucleotides read TGTGCCAGCAGCACCGGACAGGGCTCCTACAATGAGCAGTTCTTC. It yields the protein CASSTGQGSYNEQFF.

The chain couples TRBV7-9 to TRBJ2-6, with D unclear. With 5 bases removed from V and 2 bases from J, the gap between germline ends came to 7 bases. The CDR3 has 14 residues. CDR1 is SEHNR, CDR2 FQNEAQ, per germline (reference sequence). The CDR3 reads CASSQATGANVLTF. CDR3 sequence (DNA): TGTGCCAGCAGCCAAGCGACTGGGGCCAACGTCCTGACTTTC.

The J gene is TRBJ1-2, the V gene TRBV2; 8 bases are shared with TRBD1. Germline assignment: CDR1 SNHLY and CDR2 FYNNEI. This CDR3 has 12 amino acids. The trim removed 6 bases at V and 10 bases at J, leaving 7 bases unmatched. As DNA, the CDR3 is TGTGCCAGCAGCCGGGACAGGTGGCTCTACACCTTC. Encoded protein: CASSRDRWLYTF.

This chain joins TRBV5-1 and TRBJ2-3; 7 positions agree with TRBD2. CDR1 SGHRS and CDR2 YFSETQ come from the germline V gene. The CDR3 is 15 amino acids. Losses at the gene ends were 2 bases for V and 0 bases for J; bases not matched to a gene: 3. The CDR3 reads CASSLSGVSTDTQYF. The DNA of the CDR3 is TGCGCCAGCAGCTTAAGCGGGGTCAGCACAGATACGCAGTATTTT.

This chain uses TRBV4-1 with TRBJ1-1; no definite D call. The CDR3 covers 13 residues. CDR1 and CDR2 from the germline V gene are MGHRA and YSYEKL. Trimming cost V 4 bases and J 5 bases, with 11 bases left between them. The CDR3 coding sequence is TGCGCCAGCAGCCTTCCGGGGATAACTGAAGCTTTCTTT. This sequence encodes CASSLPGITEAFF.